The following is a T cell receptor beta chain sequence with its context. Libraries were prepared by immunoSEQ multiplex PCR; TCRdb keeps only in-frame clonotypes and omits some of them. Among over 250,000 clones, around 80% were seen once, and the ten largest hold about 5%. This specimen comes from a study of blood T cell repertoires in COVID-19. Study details: The analysed material was cDNA or gDNA that came from T cells, B-cell-depleted T cells, or PBMCs.

V was clipped by 3 bases and J by 0 bases; unmatched bases: 8. The CDR3 sequence is 16 residues long. Per germline, CDR1 SGHNT and CDR2 YYREEE (reference sequence). Everyone who took part was 18 to 89 years old, and they came from about two dozen US areas. Sequencing was performed on PBMCs or T cells enriched from blood (not recorded which). The clonotype comes from a man aged 35 to 55 who had been exposed to COVID-19. The chain recombines TRBV5-4 with TRBJ2-7, with 8 bases matching TRBD2. CDR3 protein: CASSSGGRRSSYEQYF. The CDR3 DNA reads TGTGCCAGCAGCTCCGGCGGGAGGCGAAGCTCCTACGAGCAGTACTTC.